The rows below give T cell receptor beta chains drawn from one sample of a study of CD8 T cells in Susac syndrome. Using its own MiXCR run on the immunoSEQ multiplex PCR reads, TCRdb lists one record per CDR3 protein. The sample yields 250,000 to 300,000 distinct CDR3 sequences, roughly 85% seen once. Sample: CD8+ T cells from PBMCs. Every receptor here comes from a human donor with multiple sclerosis. Both conserved end residues are part of each CDR3. Each record gives: clone size, CDR3 length, J gene, V gene, D gene, CDR3 DNA, CDR3 protein. The D gene is left open where the match is weak. Some rows mark clone size as missing; the rest say once, few, many or name a class of expanded clone.

clone size: -
CDR3 length: 14
J gene: TRBJ1-2
V gene: TRBV7-2
D gene: -
CDR3 DNA: TGTGCCAGCAGCCCTACAGACGCTAACTATGGCTACACCTTC
CDR3 protein: CASSPTDANYGYTF

clone size: once
CDR3 length: 14
J gene: TRBJ2-7
V gene: TRBV27
D gene: -
CDR3 DNA: TGTGCCAGCAGTTTATACGGCCCCCCGCACGAGCAGTACTTC
CDR3 protein: CASSLYGPPHEQYF

clone size: few
CDR3 length: 12
J gene: TRBJ2-7
V gene: TRBV20-1
D gene: TRBD2
CDR3 DNA: TGCAGTGCCCGGGAGGAGGGGCGTGAGCAGTACTTC
CDR3 protein: CSAREEGREQYF

clone size: -
CDR3 length: 19
J gene: TRBJ2-6
V gene: TRBV5-1
D gene: -
CDR3 DNA: TGCGCCAGCAGCTTGGCCAATTTGGCCCCAGGGAATGGGGCCAACGTCCTGACTTTC
CDR3 protein: CASSLANLAPGNGANVLTF

clone size: few
CDR3 length: 16
J gene: TRBJ2-7
V gene: TRBV2
D gene: TRBD2
CDR3 DNA: TGTGCCAGCAGTGATTCCCGGACTAGAAACTCCTACGAGCAGTACTTC
CDR3 protein: CASSDSRTRNSYEQYF

clone size: -
CDR3 length: 16
J gene: TRBJ2-1
V gene: TRBV9
D gene: TRBD2
CDR3 DNA: TGTGCCAGCAGCGACGGACTAGCGGGAGATCACAATGAGCAGTTCTTC
CDR3 protein: CASSDGLAGDHNEQFF

clone size: -
CDR3 length: 14
J gene: TRBJ1-2
V gene: TRBV19
D gene: -
CDR3 DNA: TGTGCCAGTAGTCCAAGACTCTGGGACTATGGCTACACCTTC
CDR3 protein: CASSPRLWDYGYTF

clone size: -
CDR3 length: 14
J gene: TRBJ2-2
V gene: TRBV25-1
D gene: -
CDR3 DNA: TGTGCCAGCAGTGACTCCGCGAACACCGGGGAGCTGTTTTTT
CDR3 protein: CASSDSANTGELFF

clone size: -
CDR3 length: 13
J gene: TRBJ2-7
V gene: TRBV7-9
D gene: TRBD1
CDR3 DNA: TGTGCCAGCAGCCGGGACAGGGTGGACGAGCAGTACTTC
CDR3 protein: CASSRDRVDEQYF

clone size: -
CDR3 length: 13
J gene: TRBJ1-2
V gene: TRBV9
D gene: TRBD1
CDR3 DNA: TGTGCCAGCAGCTCCCGGGACAGCCTGGGCTACACCTTC
CDR3 protein: CASSSRDSLGYTF

clone size: -
CDR3 length: 14
J gene: TRBJ2-7
V gene: TRBV9
D gene: -
CDR3 DNA: TGTGCCAGCAGCGTAGGCAGGGACCCCTACGAGCAGTACTTC
CDR3 protein: CASSVGRDPYEQYF

clone size: -
CDR3 length: 13
J gene: TRBJ2-5
V gene: TRBV25-1
D gene: -
CDR3 DNA: TGTGCCAGCACAACTGGGATCGAAGAGACCCAGTACTTC
CDR3 protein: CASTTGIEETQYF

clone size: -
CDR3 length: 11
J gene: TRBJ2-3
V gene: TRBV20-1
D gene: -
CDR3 DNA: TGCAGTGCTAGAGCGGGGGATACGCAGTATTTT
CDR3 protein: CSARAGDTQYF

clone size: -
CDR3 length: 14
J gene: TRBJ2-3
V gene: TRBV20-1
D gene: -
CDR3 DNA: TGCAGTGCTAGATTTTCGGGAGACACAGATACGCAGTATTTT
CDR3 protein: CSARFSGDTDTQYF

clone size: -
CDR3 length: 12
J gene: TRBJ2-2
V gene: TRBV5-6
D gene: -
CDR3 DNA: TGTGCCAGCAGCTTACGGCTCGGGGAGCTGTTTTTT
CDR3 protein: CASSLRLGELFF

clone size: -
CDR3 length: 16
J gene: TRBJ2-7
V gene: TRBV5-6
D gene: -
CDR3 DNA: TGTGCCAGCAGCTTGGCAGGGGGGGCGAACTCCTACGAGCAGTACTTC
CDR3 protein: CASSLAGGANSYEQYF

clone size: -
CDR3 length: 14
J gene: TRBJ2-1
V gene: TRBV27
D gene: -
CDR3 DNA: TGTGCCAGCAGTTTAATGGGCTCCTACAATGAGCAGTTCTTC
CDR3 protein: CASSLMGSYNEQFF

clone size: -
CDR3 length: 17
J gene: TRBJ2-7
V gene: TRBV10-1
D gene: -
CDR3 DNA: TGCGCCAGCAGTGAGTCGATCCAGCCCAGTCCCCTGTACGAGCAGTACTTC
CDR3 protein: CASSESIQPSPLYEQYF

clone size: -
CDR3 length: 14
J gene: TRBJ1-1
V gene: TRBV10-3
D gene: TRBD1
CDR3 DNA: TGTGCCATCAGTGACAGGGGGGAGAACACTGAAGTTTTCTTT
CDR3 protein: CAISDRGENTEVFF

clone size: -
CDR3 length: 16
J gene: TRBJ1-5
V gene: TRBV28
D gene: TRBD1
CDR3 DNA: TGTGCCAGCAGTTTATCCCCAGGGGGCGCCTATCAGCCCCAGCATTTT
CDR3 protein: CASSLSPGGAYQPQHF

clone size: few
CDR3 length: 14
J gene: TRBJ1-1
V gene: TRBV6-1
D gene: -
CDR3 DNA: TGTGCCAGCACCCACCGGACAATCACCACTGAAGCTTTCTTT
CDR3 protein: CASTHRTITTEAFF